At least ten counts were recorded for the clone carrying this TCR beta chain. The CDR3 runs 15 residues. The V and J ends lost 6 bases and 8 bases, in that order; junction bases with no gene match: 11. From germline, CDR1 is SEHNR and CDR2 FQNEAQ (reference sequence). The data were taken from a study of blood T cells in healthy people across ages. Combining a sample-barcoded 5' primer with a J-beta primer mix, a second PCR ran for roughly 7 to 12 cycles. TCRdb re-analysed the 5' RACE reads in MiXCR, keeping a single row per CDR3 protein. Of 630,000 or so distinct CDR3 sequences listed, roughly 32% were seen once; the top ten hold 15%.

The J gene is TRBJ1-2, the V gene TRBV7-9; TRBD1 matches 11 bases. Sample: blood. This sequence was found in a woman aged 80 or over in good health. CDR3 residues: CASRPAGTGGRGYTF. CDR3 sequence (DNA): TGTGCCAGCAGACCGGCGGGGACAGGGGGTAGAGGCTACACCTTC.